This TCR beta chain was profiled in a study of shared clonotypes between healthy human individuals. Study-level results: The study found about 5% of naive CD4 clonotypes shared across a handful of donors.

Regarding this clone: Its antigen is unknown.

Germline trimming cut 6 bases from V and 5 bases from J; bases unmatched to any gene: 7. CDR3 length: 15 amino acids. The V gene's germline CDR1 is MDHEN and CDR2 SYDVKM. Libraries were prepared by immunoSEQ multiplex PCR; TCRdb keeps only in-frame clonotypes and omits some of them. The sample gives some 1.5 million clones, approximately 98% of which show up once; roughly 0.45% is in the top ten. The TCR was taken from a young man in good health. The chain has TRBV28 and TRBJ2-3; 11 positions match TRBD1. Sequencing input: naive CD4+ T cells sorted from blood. The sample's subset: CD45RA+ positively selected. The CDR3 coding sequence is TGTGCCAGCAGGACGGACAGGGGGCACGAAGATACGCAGTATTTT. Its protein product is CASRTDRGHEDTQYF.